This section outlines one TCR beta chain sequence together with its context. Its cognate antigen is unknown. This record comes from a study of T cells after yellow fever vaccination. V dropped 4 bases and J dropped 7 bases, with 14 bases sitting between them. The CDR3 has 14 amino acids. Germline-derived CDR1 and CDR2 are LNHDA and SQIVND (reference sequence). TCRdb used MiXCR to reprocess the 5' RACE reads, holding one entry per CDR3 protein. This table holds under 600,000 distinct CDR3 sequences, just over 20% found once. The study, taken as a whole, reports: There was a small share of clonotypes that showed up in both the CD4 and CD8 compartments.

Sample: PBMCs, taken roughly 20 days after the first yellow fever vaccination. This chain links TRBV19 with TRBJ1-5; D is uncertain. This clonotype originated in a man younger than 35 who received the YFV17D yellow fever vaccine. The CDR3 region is CASSSLGERQPQHF. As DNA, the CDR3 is TGTGCCAGTAGTAGCCTTGGCGAGAGGCAGCCCCAGCATTTT.